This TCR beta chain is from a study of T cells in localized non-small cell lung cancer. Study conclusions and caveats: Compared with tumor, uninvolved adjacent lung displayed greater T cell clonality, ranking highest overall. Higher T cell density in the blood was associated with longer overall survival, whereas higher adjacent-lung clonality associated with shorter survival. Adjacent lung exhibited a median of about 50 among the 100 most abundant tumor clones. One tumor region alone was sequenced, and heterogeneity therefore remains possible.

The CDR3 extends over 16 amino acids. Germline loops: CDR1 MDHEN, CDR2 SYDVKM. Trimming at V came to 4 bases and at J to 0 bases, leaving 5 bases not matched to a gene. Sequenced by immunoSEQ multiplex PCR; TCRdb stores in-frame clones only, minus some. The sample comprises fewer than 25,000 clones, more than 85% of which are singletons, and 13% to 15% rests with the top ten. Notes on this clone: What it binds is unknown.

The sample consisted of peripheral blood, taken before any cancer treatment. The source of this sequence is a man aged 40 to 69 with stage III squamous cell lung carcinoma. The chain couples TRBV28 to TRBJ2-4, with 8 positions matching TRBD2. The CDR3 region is CASSSGLAGAKNIQYF. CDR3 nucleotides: TGTGCCAGCAGTTCGGGGCTAGCGGGAGCCAAAAACATTCAGTACTTC.